Listed below are T cell receptor beta chains from one sample, sequenced in a study of OX40 agonist ivuxolimab in advanced cancers. Profiled with immunoSEQ multiplex PCR; TCRdb holds only in-frame clones, not every one. The sample carries 100,000 or so clones, over 75% recorded once. This sample comprised CD4+ or CD8+ T cells sorted from blood, obtained in a trial of the OX40 agonist ivuxolimab. The receptors derive from an adult with an advanced solid tumor such as melanoma, head and neck, liver or kidney cancer. Both conserved end residues are part of each CDR3. The D gene is left open where the match is weak. Expanded clones are given a class, and other clones once, few, many or no size at all.

clone size,D gene,J gene,V gene,CDR3 DNA,CDR3 protein
NA,NA,TRBJ1-4,TRBV5-1,TGCGCCAGCTCTCCGGCCCGTGTTACTAATGAAAAACTGTTTTTT,CASSPARVTNEKLFF
few,NA,TRBJ2-5,TRBV7-9,TGTGCCAGCAGCTTAGCGGAAGGGACCCAGTACTTC,CASSLAEGTQYF
NA,NA,TRBJ2-5,TRBV7-7,TGTGCTAGCAGCTTAGGAGTTCTAGGGGGATCGGGGGAGACCCAGTACTTC,CASSLGVLGGSGETQYF
NA,TRBD2,TRBJ2-7,TRBV5-4,TGTGCCAGCAGTATATCTGGCGGGAGTTACGAGCAGTACTTC,CASSISGGSYEQYF
NA,NA,TRBJ2-1,TRBV19,TGTGCCAGTAGTATATATGGGCCCCGGGGGAAAGTGGTCGATGAGCAGTTCTTC,CASSIYGPRGKVVDEQFF
NA,TRBD2,TRBJ2-7,TRBV7-2,TGTGCCAGCAGCCGCAGCGGGAAGTCCGAGCAGTACTTC,CASSRSGKSEQYF
NA,TRBD1,TRBJ1-3,TRBV28,TGTGCCAGCAGCTCCAATGACAGGGAATCTGGAAACACCATATATTTT,CASSSNDRESGNTIYF
once,NA,TRBJ2-3,TRBV13,TGTGCCAGCAGCTCAGCCACAGATACGCAGTATTTT,CASSSATDTQYF
NA,NA,TRBJ2-5,TRBV5-6,TGTGCCAGCAGCCACAGGGGAAGAAGAGCTAGCGGGCGACAAGAGACCCAGTACTTC,CASSHRGRRASGRQETQYF
NA,NA,TRBJ2-1,TRBV4-1,TGCGCCAGCAGCCAAGAGAATTCCCTCGTTTCCTACAATGAGCAGTTCTTC,CASSQENSLVSYNEQFF
NA,NA,TRBJ2-7,TRBV7-9,TGTGCCAGCAGTTCAACGGGCCCTAAAAACGAGCAGTACTTC,CASSSTGPKNEQYF
NA,TRBD1,TRBJ2-7,TRBV2,TGTGCCAGCACCGGCCGGGCAGGGGGCATCTACGAGCAGTACTTC,CASTGRAGGIYEQYF
NA,NA,TRBJ2-3,TRBV5-1,TGCGCCAGCAGCTTGGAAGGACGTCGCACAGATACGCAGTATTTT,CASSLEGRRTDTQYF
NA,NA,TRBJ2-5,TRBV2,TGTGCCAGCAGTGACGGGGGAGAGACCCAGTACTTC,CASSDGGETQYF
NA,NA,TRBJ2-3,TRBV21-1,TGTGCCAGCAGCCGGGGCCCGGGACAGGGTTTGGATACGCAGTATTTT,CASSRGPGQGLDTQYF
NA,NA,TRBJ2-3,TRBV5-1,TGCGCCAGCACCTCCGGGACACCGAGCACAGATACGCAGTATTTT,CASTSGTPSTDTQYF
NA,NA,TRBJ2-5,TRBV6-6,TGTGCCAGCAGTTGGGGGGCAGAGACCCAGTACTTC,CASSWGAETQYF
NA,TRBD2,TRBJ2-1,TRBV7-3,TGTGCCAGCAGCTTAAGGACTAGCGGTATCGGTGAGCAGTTCTTC,CASSLRTSGIGEQFF
NA,TRBD2,TRBJ2-2,TRBV30,TGTGCCTGGAGTTCCTCCCGGACTAGCGGGAGTATCGGGGAGCTGTTTTTT,CAWSSSRTSGSIGELFF
NA,TRBD1,TRBJ1-4,TRBV28,TGTGCCAGCAGTCGGACAGGGGGCGCGGCTGAAAAACTGTTTTTT,CASSRTGGAAEKLFF
NA,NA,TRBJ2-5,TRBV28,TGTGCCAGCAGTTTTGCGAACCAACAAGAGACCCAGTACTTC,CASSFANQQETQYF
NA,TRBD1,TRBJ2-7,TRBV7-9,TGTGCCAGCAGCTCTAAGACAGGGGAAAACGACGAGCAGTACTTC,CASSSKTGENDEQYF
NA,NA,TRBJ2-6,TRBV7-9,TGTGCCAGCAGCCAACAGGGAACTGGGGCCAACGTCCTGACTTTC,CASSQQGTGANVLTF
NA,NA,TRBJ2-3,TRBV11-1,TGTGCCAGCAGCTCCACGATGGCAGATACGCAGTATTTT,CASSSTMADTQYF
NA,NA,TRBJ1-3,TRBV5-1,TGCGCCAGCAGCTCGACCCAATCTGGAAACACCATATATTTT,CASSSTQSGNTIYF
NA,NA,TRBJ2-1,TRBV19,TGTGCCAGTTCGGTCGGGTACAATGAGCAGTTCTTC,CASSVGYNEQFF
NA,NA,TRBJ2-3,TRBV7-2,TGTGCCAGCAGCTTAGCGGGAGACACAGATACGCAGTATTTT,CASSLAGDTDTQYF
NA,NA,TRBJ2-1,TRBV7-8,TGTGCCAGCAGCCCCAGACAGACTCTTATTTACAATGAGCAGTTCTTC,CASSPRQTLIYNEQFF
medium-sized,TRBD2,TRBJ2-7,TRBV10-1,TGCGCCAGCAGTGAACTAGCGGGAGGGCACGAGCAGTACTTC,CASSELAGGHEQYF
NA,NA,TRBJ2-1,TRBV30,TGTGCCTGGAGTCTCAGGAGGGATGAGCAGTTCTTC,CAWSLRRDEQFF
NA,TRBD2,TRBJ2-3,TRBV2,TGTGCCAGCAGGCCCGGGACTAGCGGGAGGAAAGATACGCAGTATTTT,CASRPGTSGRKDTQYF
NA,TRBD1,TRBJ2-2,TRBV6-1,TGTGCCAGCAGACGGACAGGGGACACCGGGGAGCTGTTTTTT,CASRRTGDTGELFF
few,TRBD1,TRBJ2-7,TRBV5-1,TGCGCCAGCAGAACGCTAAATAACTGGGGGACAGCCACGTACGAGCAGTACTTC,CASRTLNNWGTATYEQYF
NA,TRBD1,TRBJ1-5,TRBV5-4,TGTGCCAGCAGCTTTTCCACGACAGGGCTCCAGCATTTT,CASSFSTTGLQHF
NA,NA,TRBJ2-2,TRBV4-3,TGCGCCAGCAGCCAAGAGCCGGACACCGGGGAGCTGTTTTTT,CASSQEPDTGELFF
NA,NA,TRBJ2-1,TRBV28,TGTGCCAGCAGTTTGGACAGTCCCTCCTACAATGAGCAGTTCTTC,CASSLDSPSYNEQFF
NA,NA,TRBJ2-3,TRBV4-3,TGCGCCAGCAGCCAAGCGGAAAGGGGAGGTGCAGATACGCAGTATTTT,CASSQAERGGADTQYF
once,NA,TRBJ2-3,TRBV28,TGTGCCAGCAGTTGGGGTAGCGGCAGCACAGATACGCAGTATTTT,CASSWGSGSTDTQYF
NA,TRBD1,TRBJ2-5,TRBV6-6,TGTGCCAGCAGTTTCCGGACAGGGTGGGAGACCCAGTACTTC,CASSFRTGWETQYF
NA,TRBD1,TRBJ2-7,TRBV6-5,TGTGCCAGCAGTTCACAGGGGAAGGGCTACGAGCAGTACTTC,CASSSQGKGYEQYF
NA,NA,TRBJ2-7,TRBV7-8,TGTGCCAGCAGCCTTGGGAAGGTCTACGAGCAGTACTTC,CASSLGKVYEQYF
NA,TRBD2,TRBJ2-3,TRBV28,TGTGCCAGCACCACCGTGTCGCTAGCGGGAGGGACTAGCACAGATACGCAGTATTTT,CASTTVSLAGGTSTDTQYF
NA,NA,TRBJ1-3,TRBV30,TGTGCCTGGAGTGTACGAAGGCTTCGAAACACCATATATTTT,CAWSVRRLRNTIYF
NA,NA,TRBJ2-7,TRBV5-1,TGCGCCAGCAGGGTGACCCCCTCGCTCTACGAGCAGTACTTC,CASRVTPSLYEQYF